This T cell receptor (beta chain) is drawn from a study of T cell changes during pregnancy in multiple sclerosis. Germline V gives CDR1 LNHDA, CDR2 SQIVND (reference sequence). CDR3 length equals 13 residues. V lost 3 bases to trimming and J lost 3 bases, with 5 bases between them. TCRdb's copy holds only in-frame clones and misses some; the assay was immunoSEQ multiplex PCR. The sample includes 90,000 to 100,000 clones, about 90% seen only once; the top ten take approximately 2.4%. The sample consisted of peripheral blood, taken after pregnancy. V usage is TRBV19 and J usage is TRBJ2-2, with D tentatively TRBD1 (5 bases). The TCR comes from a female donor in good health, enrolled as a control in a pregnancy study. The CDR3: CASSMTDTGELFF. CDR3 nucleotide sequence: TGTGCCAGTAGTATGACAGACACCGGGGAGCTGTTTTTT.